This TCR beta chain originates from a study of blood T cell repertoires in COVID-19. Across the study: Samples representing acute and convalescent COVID-19 were sourced from the United States, Italy and Spain. Nucleic acid was either cDNA or gDNA, and it came from T cells, B-cell-depleted T cells, or PBMCs.

Original data processing: Amplification from reference gene primers served as the basis for estimated nucleated cell counts. The assay was immunoSEQ multiplex PCR, and TCRdb's table has in-frame clones only and misses some. V, J and clone size were drawn from that table, and D and trimming were deduced from the DNA. The table includes 200,000 to 300,000 clones, around 87% detected once. The CDR3 totals 17 residues. Germline values: CDR1 KGHSH, CDR2 LQKENI. The ends lost 6 bases at V and 2 bases at J; junction bases unmatched: 9. This clone occurred a few times. This chain connects TRBV18 to TRBJ1-4, with TRBD1 matching over 10 bases. The TCR was taken from a woman in her twenties or thirties who had recovered from COVID-19. The sequenced material came from peripheral blood. CDR3 sequence reads: CASSPGTGVSTNEKLFF. The CDR3 region has the DNA TGTGCCAGCTCGCCCGGGACAGGGGTTTCCACTAATGAAAAACTGTTTTTT.